This T cell receptor (beta chain) was captured in a study of cytomegalovirus exposure and HLA in healthy donors. PCR was performed using 60 Vbeta and 13 Jbeta primers. Produced via immunoSEQ multiplex PCR; TCRdb's table is partial and in-frame only. The data show about 100,000 clones, 70% to 80% seen once. V was pared by 5 bases and J by 3 bases, with 4 bases of the junction left unmatched. Germline V gene sequence: CDR1 MNHNY, CDR2 SVGAGI (reference sequence). The CDR3 is 14 amino acids. The chain links TRBV6-6 to TRBJ1-1; TRBD1 matches at 9 bases. Material for sequencing was PBMCs. This clonotype was sampled from a male donor in good health and CMV-seropositive. The CDR3, as DNA: TGTGCCAGCAGTCCCGGGACAGGGTACACTGAAGCTTTCTTT. Protein sequence: CASSPGTGYTEAFF.